A selection of T cell receptor beta chains follows, all from one sample in a study of T cell responses to AZD1222 COVID-19 vaccine. This table comes from immunoSEQ multiplex PCR, and its TCRdb copy is limited to in-frame clones, with some not included. The sample holds about 88,000 clones; around 92% are singletons and the top ten take approximately 5.6%. This material consisted of peripheral blood, taken on day 0 of AZD1222 vaccination. The receptor set was obtained from an adult in good health. CDR3s include the opening cysteine and the closing phenylalanine or tryptophan. The D gene is left open where the match is weak. A clone size is listed for some rows: how often the clone was seen (once, few, many), or a class if it is expanded.

>14|-|TRBJ1-4|-|TRBV30
TGTGCCCGCGCCGGGGGGGGAACTAATGAAAAACTGTTTTTT
CARAGGGTNEKLFF
>13|-|TRBJ2-3|-|TRBV27
TGTGCCAGCAGTCACCCCCGCACAGATACGCAGTATTTT
CASSHPRTDTQYF
>15|-|TRBJ2-1|once|TRBV9
TGTGCCAGCAGCGTAGAGGGGACCTCCTACAATGAGCAGTTCTTC
CASSVEGTSYNEQFF
>14|-|TRBJ2-5|-|TRBV7-2
TGTGCCAGCAGCCCTTCGTACCGACAAGAGACCCAGTACTTC
CASSPSYRQETQYF
>15|-|TRBJ2-2|-|TRBV6-6
TGTGCCAGCAGGCGAGGGGGGACGAACACCGGGGAGCTGTTTTTT
CASRRGGTNTGELFF
>15|-|TRBJ1-4|-|TRBV18
TGTGCCAGCTCACCACCGGCCGGGCCCGGGGAAAAACTGTTTTTT
CASSPPAGPGEKLFF
>17|-|TRBJ1-5|-|TRBV19
TGTGCCAGTAGTATAGATTTTGCCGCTTATAGCAATCAGCCCCAGCATTTT
CASSIDFAAYSNQPQHF
>21|TRBD2|TRBJ2-1|-|TRBV7-3
TGTGCCAGCAGCCACCCACGCACCGGGACTAGCGAGGGGGGCTCCTACAATGAGCAGTTCTTC
CASSHPRTGTSEGGSYNEQFF
>12|-|TRBJ1-4|-|TRBV6-5
TGTGCCAGCATGTGGGACGATGAAAAACTGTTTTTT
CASMWDDEKLFF
>13|-|TRBJ1-1|-|TRBV2
TGTGCCATTACGAAGCAGGGGAACACTGAAGCTTTCTTT
CAITKQGNTEAFF
>11|-|TRBJ2-5|-|TRBV28
TGTGCCAGCAGTTTCCGGGAGACCCAGTACTTC
CASSFRETQYF
>14|-|TRBJ2-3|-|TRBV29-1
TGCAGCGCCGGTCTGGGGCCCTCCACAGATACGCAGTATTTT
CSAGLGPSTDTQYF
>13|TRBD1|TRBJ2-5|-|TRBV29-1
TGCAGCGGACACACAGGGGGCGTAGAGACCCAGTACTTC
CSGHTGGVETQYF
>13|TRBD2|TRBJ2-3|-|TRBV12-3/TRBV12-4
TGTGCCAGCAGTAGAACTAGCGCAGATACGCAGTATTTT
CASSRTSADTQYF
>13|-|TRBJ1-3|few|TRBV5-1
TGCGCCAGCAGCTTGCCAGGTGGAAACACCATATATTTT
CASSLPGGNTIYF
>13|-|TRBJ1-2|-|TRBV30
TGTGCCTGGAGTGCAGGGCCCGGCTATGGCTACACCTTC
CAWSAGPGYGYTF
>16|TRBD1|TRBJ2-3|-|TRBV6-2/TRBV6-3
TGTGCCAGCAGTTTCGGAGGGACAGGGAGCACAGATACGCAGTATTTT
CASSFGGTGSTDTQYF
>16|TRBD2|TRBJ2-5|-|TRBV4-2
TGTGCCAGCAGCCAAGAATTGACTAGCCTCCAAGAGACCCAGTACTTC
CASSQELTSLQETQYF
>20|-|TRBJ2-1|-|TRBV21-1
TGTGCCAGCAGCAATCAGGTGTGGAGACATCGGATGGCGAGTAACAATGAGCAGTTCTTC
CASSNQVWRHRMASNNEQFF
>15|TRBD2|TRBJ2-1|-|TRBV5-1
TGCGCCTGCAGGAGAGGACTAGCGGATAACAATGAGCAGTTCTTC
CACRRGLADNNEQFF
>14|-|TRBJ2-1|-|TRBV19
TGTGCCAGTAGTAGAGGGGACTCCTACAATGAGCAGTTCTTC
CASSRGDSYNEQFF
>17|-|TRBJ2-4|-|TRBV6-1
TGTGCCAGCAGTGAAAGAGGCGGTACCTTAGCCAAAAACATTCAGTACTTC
CASSERGGTLAKNIQYF
>16|TRBD1|TRBJ2-1|-|TRBV5-1
TGCGCCAGCAGCTTCATACAGGGGGACTCCTACAATGAGCAGTTCTTC
CASSFIQGDSYNEQFF
>22|TRBD1|TRBJ1-1|once|TRBV3-1/TRBV3-2
TGTGCCAATCGGACAGGGAAAGAGGTTAACCCACCAGGACAGGAGGTGAACACTGAAGCTTTCTTT
CANRTGKEVNPPGQEVNTEAFF
>16|-|TRBJ2-7|-|TRBV21-1
TGTGCCAGCAATCTGGGTGACGGACAGCATTCCTACGAGCAGTACTTC
CASNLGDGQHSYEQYF
>14|-|TRBJ2-5|few|TRBV6-2/TRBV6-3
TGTGCCAGCAGTATCGGGGATGGGGCAGAGACCCAGTACTTC
CASSIGDGAETQYF
>16|TRBD2|TRBJ2-1|-|TRBV28
TGTGCCAGCAGTTCCAAAACTAGCGGCGTTTACAATGAGCAGTTCTTC
CASSSKTSGVYNEQFF
>14|-|TRBJ2-1|-|TRBV28
TGTGCCAGCAGTTTAGAGGACCCCGGCAATGAGCAGTTCTTC
CASSLEDPGNEQFF
>14|TRBD1|TRBJ2-5|-|TRBV25-1
TGTGCCAGCAGCCCGGGACAGTACCAAGAGACCCAGTACTTC
CASSPGQYQETQYF
>14|-|TRBJ2-2|-|TRBV7-3
TGTGCCAGCAGCCTCAGTGGGGCGTCCGGGGAGCTGTTTTTT
CASSLSGASGELFF
>15|-|TRBJ2-1|-|TRBV6-5
TGTGCCAGCAGCCTAACACTAGGAGTAGGCAATGAGCAGTTCTTC
CASSLTLGVGNEQFF
>14|TRBD2|TRBJ2-7|-|TRBV10-2
TGCGCCAGCAGCCCGGGACTAGCGGCCTACGAGCAGTACTTC
CASSPGLAAYEQYF
>16|-|TRBJ2-3|-|TRBV10-3
TGTGCCTCCGCCGGCTGGCTTGGTGGGGCCCCAGATACGCAGTATTTT
CASAGWLGGAPDTQYF
>11|-|TRBJ1-2|-|TRBV29-1
TGCAGCGCCAGGACAACGAGAGGCTACACCTTC
CSARTTRGYTF
>14|-|TRBJ1-5|-|TRBV6-6
TGTGCCAGCAGTTACGCCGGGACTAATCAGCCCCAGCATTTT
CASSYAGTNQPQHF
>14|TRBD2|TRBJ2-1|-|TRBV18
TGTGCCAGCTCCCCCAATGCGGGGGGCAGTGAGCAGTTCTTC
CASSPNAGGSEQFF
>16|TRBD2|TRBJ2-3|-|TRBV7-6
TGTGCCAGCAGCCGACTAGCGGGAGGGCGCACAGATACGCAGTATTTT
CASSRLAGGRTDTQYF
>14|TRBD1|TRBJ2-1|-|TRBV2
TGTGCCAGCAGTGGACAGGGGGCTTTAAATGAGCAGTTCTTC
CASSGQGALNEQFF
>13|-|TRBJ2-1|-|TRBV12-5
TGTGCTGCAACCTGGGGGTTCTACAATGAGCAGTTCTTC
CAATWGFYNEQFF
>16|TRBD2|TRBJ2-1|-|TRBV6-5
TGTGCCAGCAGTTATTTCTCTCCCGCTAGCGGTGTTGAGCAGTTCTTC
CASSYFSPASGVEQFF
>11|TRBD2|TRBJ2-7|once|TRBV27
TGTGCCACCCAGAGGCGGGGGGAGCAGTACTTC
CATQRRGEQYF
>11|-|TRBJ1-5|-|TRBV7-2
TGTGCCAGCAGCCTACGATCTGAGCAGCATTTT
CASSLRSEQHF
>16|-|TRBJ2-6|-|TRBV4-2
TGTGCCAGCAGCTTGTCGATCGGCTCTGGGGCCAACGTCCTGACTTTC
CASSLSIGSGANVLTF
>15|-|TRBJ2-2|-|TRBV28
TGTGCCAGCAGTCCCCCCCACCCGGGCACCGGGGAGCTGTTTTTT
CASSPPHPGTGELFF
>14|-|TRBJ1-4|-|TRBV10-3
TGTGCCATCAGTGGCAGTCTTGTCGTCGAAAAACTGTTTTTT
CAISGSLVVEKLFF
>15|-|TRBJ2-7|-|TRBV15
TGTGCCACCAGCAGAGATACGGGAGAGGTCTACGAGCAGTACTTC
CATSRDTGEVYEQYF
>12|-|TRBJ1-1|-|TRBV11-2
TGTGCCAGCAGAATGGGGAACACTGAAGCTTTCTTT
CASRMGNTEAFF
>14|-|TRBJ1-1|-|TRBV5-1
TGCGCCAGCAGCTTGTACGGGGGAGGCACTGAAGCTTTCTTT
CASSLYGGGTEAFF
>14|-|TRBJ2-2|-|TRBV29-1
TGCAGCGTTGTAAGGGGTTATGACACCGGGGAGCTGTTTTTT
CSVVRGYDTGELFF
>17|-|TRBJ1-4|-|TRBV4-1
TGCGCCAGCAGCCCGAGGAACAGGGAAGGGGATCGGGAAAAACTGTTTTTT
CASSPRNREGDREKLFF
>14|-|TRBJ2-3|-|TRBV9
TGTGCCAGCAGCGATGGAGTCACCCCTCCGCCGCAGTATTTT
CASSDGVTPPPQYF
>15|TRBD1|TRBJ1-3|-|TRBV13
TGTGCCAGCAGCTTACTCCAGGGGGTGAGGAACACCATATATTTT
CASSLLQGVRNTIYF